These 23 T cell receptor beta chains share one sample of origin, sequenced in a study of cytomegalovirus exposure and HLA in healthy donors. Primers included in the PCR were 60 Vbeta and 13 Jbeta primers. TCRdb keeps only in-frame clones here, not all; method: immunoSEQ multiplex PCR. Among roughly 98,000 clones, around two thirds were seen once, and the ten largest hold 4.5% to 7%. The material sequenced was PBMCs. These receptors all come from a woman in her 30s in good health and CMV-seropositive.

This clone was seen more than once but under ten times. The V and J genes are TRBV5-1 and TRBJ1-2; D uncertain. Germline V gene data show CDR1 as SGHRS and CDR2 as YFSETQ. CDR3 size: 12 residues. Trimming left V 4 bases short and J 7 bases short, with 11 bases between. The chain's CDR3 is CASSPTTFGYTF. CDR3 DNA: TGCGCCAGCAGCCCCACTACTTTTGGCTACACCTTC.

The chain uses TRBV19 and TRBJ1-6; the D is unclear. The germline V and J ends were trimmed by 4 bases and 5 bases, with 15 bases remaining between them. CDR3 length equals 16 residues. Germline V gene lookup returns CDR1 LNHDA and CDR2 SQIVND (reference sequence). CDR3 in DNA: TGTGCCAGTAGTAGTCCCACAGCCATCGATAATTCACCCCTCCACTTT. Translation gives CASSSPTAIDNSPLHF.

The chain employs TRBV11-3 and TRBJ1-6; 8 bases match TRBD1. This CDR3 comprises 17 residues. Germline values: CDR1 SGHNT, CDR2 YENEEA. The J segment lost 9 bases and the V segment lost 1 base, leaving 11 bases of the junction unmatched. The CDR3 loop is CASSLGDRFLPSSPLHF. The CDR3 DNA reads TGTGCCAGCAGCTTAGGGGACAGGTTTCTCCCTAGTTCACCCCTCCACTTT.

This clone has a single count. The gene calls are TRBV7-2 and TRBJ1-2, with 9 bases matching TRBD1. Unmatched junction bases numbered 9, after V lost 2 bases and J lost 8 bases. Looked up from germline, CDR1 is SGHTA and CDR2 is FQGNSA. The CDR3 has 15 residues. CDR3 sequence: CASSLSDRGREGYTF. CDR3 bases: TGTGCCAGCAGCTTATCGGACAGGGGCCGAGAAGGCTACACCTTC.

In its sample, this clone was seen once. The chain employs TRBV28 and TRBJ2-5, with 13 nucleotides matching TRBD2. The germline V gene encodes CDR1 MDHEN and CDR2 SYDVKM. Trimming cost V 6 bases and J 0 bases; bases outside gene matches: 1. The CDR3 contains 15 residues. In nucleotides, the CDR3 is TGTGCCAGCAGGGGACTAGCGGGGTACCAAGAGACCCAGTACTTC. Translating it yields CASRGLAGYQETQYF.

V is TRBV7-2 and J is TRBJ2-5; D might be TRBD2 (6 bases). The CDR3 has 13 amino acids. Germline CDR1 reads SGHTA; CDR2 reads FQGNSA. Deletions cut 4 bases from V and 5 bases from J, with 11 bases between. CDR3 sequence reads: CASSWDSRETQYF. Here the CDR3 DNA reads TGTGCCAGCAGCTGGGACTCTCGGGAGACCCAGTACTTC.

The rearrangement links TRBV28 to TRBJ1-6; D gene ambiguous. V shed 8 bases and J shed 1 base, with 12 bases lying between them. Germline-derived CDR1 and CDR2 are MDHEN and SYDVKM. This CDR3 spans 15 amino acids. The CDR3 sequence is CASERETSYNSPLHF. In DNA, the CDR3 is TGTGCCAGCGAGAGGGAAACTTCCTATAATTCACCCCTCCACTTT.

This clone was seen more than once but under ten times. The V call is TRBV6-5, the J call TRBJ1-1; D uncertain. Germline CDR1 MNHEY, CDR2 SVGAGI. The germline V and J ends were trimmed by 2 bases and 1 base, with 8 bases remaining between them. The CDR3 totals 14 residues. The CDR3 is CASSYTEGNTEAFF. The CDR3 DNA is TGTGCCAGCAGTTACACGGAGGGGAACACTGAAGCTTTCTTT.

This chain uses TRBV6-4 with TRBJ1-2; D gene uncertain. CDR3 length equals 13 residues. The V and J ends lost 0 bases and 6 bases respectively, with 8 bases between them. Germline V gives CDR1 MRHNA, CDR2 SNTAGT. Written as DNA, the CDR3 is TGTGCCAGCAGTGACTCGGGAGGGAATGGCTACACCTTC. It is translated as CASSDSGGNGYTF.

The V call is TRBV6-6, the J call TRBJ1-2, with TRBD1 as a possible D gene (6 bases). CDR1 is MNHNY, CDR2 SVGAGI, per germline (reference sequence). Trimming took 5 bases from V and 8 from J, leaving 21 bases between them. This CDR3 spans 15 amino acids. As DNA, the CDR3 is TGTGCCAGCAGTCCTTCGGGCAGGGGTTTAGAGGGCTACACCTTC. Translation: CASSPSGRGLEGYTF.

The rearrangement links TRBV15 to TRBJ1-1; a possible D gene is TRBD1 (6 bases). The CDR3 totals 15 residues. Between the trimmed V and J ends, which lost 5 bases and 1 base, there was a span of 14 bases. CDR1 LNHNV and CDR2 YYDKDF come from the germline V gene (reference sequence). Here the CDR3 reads CATSWGGAGNTEAFF. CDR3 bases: TGTGCCACCAGCTGGGGGGGGGCAGGGAACACTGAAGCTTTCTTT.

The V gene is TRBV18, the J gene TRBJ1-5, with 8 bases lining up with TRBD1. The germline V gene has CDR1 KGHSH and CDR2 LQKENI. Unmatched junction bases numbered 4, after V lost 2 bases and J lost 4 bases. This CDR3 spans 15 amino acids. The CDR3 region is CASSPGQGLNQPQHF. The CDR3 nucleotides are TGTGCCAGCTCACCAGGACAGGGCCTAAATCAGCCCCAGCATTTT.

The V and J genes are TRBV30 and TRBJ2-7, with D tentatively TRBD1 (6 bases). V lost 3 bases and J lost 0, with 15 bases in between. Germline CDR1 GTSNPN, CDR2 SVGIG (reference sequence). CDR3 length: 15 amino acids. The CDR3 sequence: CAWRFRDTYSYEQYF. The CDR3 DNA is TGTGCCTGGAGGTTCCGGGACACCTACTCCTACGAGCAGTACTTC.

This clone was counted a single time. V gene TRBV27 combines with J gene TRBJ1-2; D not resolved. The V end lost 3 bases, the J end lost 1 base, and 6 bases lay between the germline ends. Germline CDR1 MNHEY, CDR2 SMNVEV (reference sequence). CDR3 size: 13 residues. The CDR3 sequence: CASSLADNYGYTF. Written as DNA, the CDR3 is TGTGCCAGCAGTTTGGCCGATAACTATGGCTACACCTTC.

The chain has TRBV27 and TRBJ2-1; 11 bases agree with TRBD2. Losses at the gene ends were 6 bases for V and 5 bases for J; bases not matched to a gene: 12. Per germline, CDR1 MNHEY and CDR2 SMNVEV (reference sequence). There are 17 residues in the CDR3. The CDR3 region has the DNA TGTGCCAGCAGATACTATTTAGCGGGGGGGCAGGACAATGAGCAGTTCTTC. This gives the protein CASRYYLAGGQDNEQFF.

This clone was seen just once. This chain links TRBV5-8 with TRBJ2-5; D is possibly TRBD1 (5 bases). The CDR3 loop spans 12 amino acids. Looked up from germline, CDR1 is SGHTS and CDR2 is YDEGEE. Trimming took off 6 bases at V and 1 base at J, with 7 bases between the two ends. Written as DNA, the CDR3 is TGTGCCAGCACAGGGTTCCAAGAGACCCAGTACTTC. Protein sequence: CASTGFQETQYF.

As DNA, the CDR3 is TGTGCCAGCAGCACCGGGACTAGCGGGGGGGCCTCGGGCACCGGGGAGCTGTTTTTT. This encodes CASSTGTSGGASGTGELFF. The genes are TRBV9 and TRBJ2-2; TRBD2 matches 16 bases. Germline CDR1 SGDLS, CDR2 YYNGEE. V shed 4 bases, J shed 4 bases, and the junction held 10 bases outside the gene matches. This CDR3 spans 19 amino acids.

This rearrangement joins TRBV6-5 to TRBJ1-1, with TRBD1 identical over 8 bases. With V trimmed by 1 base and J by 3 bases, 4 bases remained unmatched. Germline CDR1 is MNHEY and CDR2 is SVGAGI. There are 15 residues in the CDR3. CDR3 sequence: CASSYLRTGYTEAFF. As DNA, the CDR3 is TGTGCCAGCAGTTACTTAAGGACAGGGTACACTGAAGCTTTCTTT.

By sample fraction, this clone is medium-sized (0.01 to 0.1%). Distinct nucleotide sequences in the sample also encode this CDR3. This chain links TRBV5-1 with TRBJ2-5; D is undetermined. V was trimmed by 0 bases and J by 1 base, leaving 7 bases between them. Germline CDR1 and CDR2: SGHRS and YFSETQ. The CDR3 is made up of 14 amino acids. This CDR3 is CASSLVASQETQYF. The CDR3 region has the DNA TGCGCCAGCAGCTTGGTGGCTTCCCAAGAGACCCAGTACTTC.

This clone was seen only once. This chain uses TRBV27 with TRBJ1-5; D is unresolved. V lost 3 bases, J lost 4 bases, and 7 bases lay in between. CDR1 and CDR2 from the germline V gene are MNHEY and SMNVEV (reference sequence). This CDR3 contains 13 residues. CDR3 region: CASSFPKNQPQHF. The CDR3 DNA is TGTGCCAGCAGTTTTCCCAAAAATCAGCCCCAGCATTTT.

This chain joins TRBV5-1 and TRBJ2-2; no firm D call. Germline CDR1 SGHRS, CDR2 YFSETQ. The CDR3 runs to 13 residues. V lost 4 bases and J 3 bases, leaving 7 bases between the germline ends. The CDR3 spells CASSTRDTGELFF. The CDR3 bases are TGCGCCAGCAGCACCCGAGACACCGGGGAGCTGTTTTTT.

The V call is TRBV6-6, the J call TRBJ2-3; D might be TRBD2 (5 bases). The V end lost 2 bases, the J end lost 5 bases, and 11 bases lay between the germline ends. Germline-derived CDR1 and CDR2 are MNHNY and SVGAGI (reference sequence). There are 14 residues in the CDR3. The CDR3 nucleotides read TGTGCCAGCAGTTACACGGGGATGAAAGATACGCAGTATTTT. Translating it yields CASSYTGMKDTQYF.

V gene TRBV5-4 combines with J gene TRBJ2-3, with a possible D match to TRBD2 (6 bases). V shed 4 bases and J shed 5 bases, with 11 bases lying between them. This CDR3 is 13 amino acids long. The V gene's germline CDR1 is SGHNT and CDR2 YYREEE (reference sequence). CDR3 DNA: TGTGCCAGCAGCATAAGACTAGAAGATACGCAGTATTTT. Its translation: CASSIRLEDTQYF.